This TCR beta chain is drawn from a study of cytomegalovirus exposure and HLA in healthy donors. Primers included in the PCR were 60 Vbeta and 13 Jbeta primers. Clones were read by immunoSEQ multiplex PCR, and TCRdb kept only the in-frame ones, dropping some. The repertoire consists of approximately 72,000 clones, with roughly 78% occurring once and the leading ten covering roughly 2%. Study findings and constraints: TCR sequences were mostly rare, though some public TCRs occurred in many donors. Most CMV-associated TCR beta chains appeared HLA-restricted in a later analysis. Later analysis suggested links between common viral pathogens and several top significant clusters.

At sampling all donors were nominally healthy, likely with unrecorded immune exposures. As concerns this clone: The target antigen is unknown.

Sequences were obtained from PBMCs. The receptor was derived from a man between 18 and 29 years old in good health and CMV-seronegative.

This CDR3 reads CASTTSGGITDTQYF. The CDR3 DNA follows: TGTGCCAGCACGACTAGCGGAGGCATTACAGATACGCAGTATTTT. V usage is TRBV2 and J usage is TRBJ2-3; 9 nucleotides align to TRBD2. V gave up 7 bases and J gave up 3 bases; unmatched junction bases: 8. The CDR3 is 15 amino acids. CDR1 SNHLY and CDR2 FYNNEI come from the germline V gene.